Included here is one TCR beta chain sequence, with context. The antigen remains unidentified. The data stem from a study of T cell responses to AZD1222 COVID-19 vaccine. Study results and caveats: Repertoire sampling was restricted to post-peak T cell response timepoints.

Between the trimmed V and J ends, which lost 2 bases and 5 bases, there was a span of 12 bases. This CDR3 spans 14 amino acids. Germline CDR1 and CDR2: SEHNR and FQNEAQ (reference sequence). Assay used: immunoSEQ multiplex PCR; TCRdb lists only in-frame clones, some missing. The table lists roughly 150,000 clones, approximately 90% of them singletons. Here the sequenced sample was peripheral blood, taken on day 0 of AZD1222 vaccination. This receptor was taken from an adult in good health. V gene TRBV7-9 combines with J gene TRBJ2-5, with D maybe TRBD1 (6 bases). CDR3 sequence: CASSLQGSQETQYF. The CDR3 nucleotides read TGTGCCAGCAGCTTACAGGGGTCCCAGGAGACCCAGTACTTC.